The T cell receptor beta chain described here comes from a study of T cell repertoires in cytomegalovirus infection. At the level of the study: CMV infection together with matching HLA type was indicated by public TCR beta signatures. Whole-study results and caveats: Cumulative public TCR beta family frequency identified CMV carriers with the relevant HLA. Across the ex vivo response, the dominant clonotypes were HLA-C-restricted CMV-specific TCR beta clonotypes.

V gave up 5 bases and J gave up 0 bases, with 23 bases separating them. The germline V gene encodes CDR1 SGHTA and CDR2 FQGNSA. The CDR3 has 18 residues. TCRdb ran MiXCR on the reads and lists one entry per CDR3 protein. The data show 200,000 to 300,000 distinct CDR3 sequences, with roughly 10% seen just once and more than 13% held by the top ten. Many counts were recorded for this clonotype. Its antigen is not known. The sequenced sample was PBMCs. This clonotype was obtained from a human donor in good health (CMV status not recorded). Some clones in this sample may be carry-over from other donors' samples. This rearrangement joins TRBV7-2 to TRBJ2-7; maybe TRBD2 (7 bases). The CDR3 here is CASSLHRAGAAISYEQYF. The CDR3 DNA follows: TGTGCCAGCAGCCTACATAGGGCGGGGGCCGCTATCTCCTACGAGCAGTACTTC.